Listed below are T cell receptor beta chains from one sample, sequenced in a study of blood T cell repertoires in COVID-19. Data came from immunoSEQ multiplex PCR; TCRdb stores just in-frame clones and leaves some out. Among 45,000 to 65,000 clones listed, 90% were seen once. Material for sequencing was peripheral blood. The receptor set was obtained from a man in his fifties with acute or convalescent COVID-19. CDR3s include the opening cysteine and the closing phenylalanine or tryptophan. Fields, in order: clone size, D gene, J gene, V gene, CDR3 DNA, CDR3 protein. D genes are given only for firm matches. A clone size is listed for some rows: how often the clone was seen (once, few, many), or a class if it is expanded.

clone size: -; D gene: TRBD1; J gene: TRBJ2-2; V gene: TRBV24-1; CDR3 DNA: TGTGCCACCAGTGATCGAAACAGGGGGCCGAACACCGGGGAGCTGTTTTTT; CDR3 protein: CATSDRNRGPNTGELFF
clone size: -; D gene: TRBD2; J gene: TRBJ2-3; V gene: TRBV30; CDR3 DNA: TGTGCCTGGAGCCCTCCGAGCGGGAGATCAGATACGCAGTATTTT; CDR3 protein: CAWSPPSGRSDTQYF
clone size: -; D gene: -; J gene: TRBJ2-2; V gene: TRBV7-6; CDR3 DNA: TGTGCCAGCAGCTCCCTAGCGACCGGGGAGCTGTTTTTT; CDR3 protein: CASSSLATGELFF
clone size: -; D gene: -; J gene: TRBJ2-2; V gene: TRBV27; CDR3 DNA: TGTGCCAGCAGTTTAGGGATAGCGGCGAACACCGGGGAGCTGTTTTTT; CDR3 protein: CASSLGIAANTGELFF
clone size: -; D gene: TRBD1; J gene: TRBJ1-1; V gene: TRBV5-1; CDR3 DNA: TGCGCCAGCAGCGGGGGACAGGGAGGGGCTGAAGCTTTCTTT; CDR3 protein: CASSGGQGGAEAFF
clone size: -; D gene: TRBD1; J gene: TRBJ2-3; V gene: TRBV29-1; CDR3 DNA: TGCAGCGCTAGGACAGGATACACAGATACGCAGTATTTT; CDR3 protein: CSARTGYTDTQYF
clone size: -; D gene: TRBD1; J gene: TRBJ2-7; V gene: TRBV5-1; CDR3 DNA: TGCGCCAGCAGCCGACAGGGGGCGGGCTACGAGCAGTACTTC; CDR3 protein: CASSRQGAGYEQYF
clone size: -; D gene: TRBD2; J gene: TRBJ2-3; V gene: TRBV24-1; CDR3 DNA: TGTGCCACCAGTGTGTCGGGAGGAGGAGATACGCAGTATTTT; CDR3 protein: CATSVSGGGDTQYF
clone size: -; D gene: -; J gene: TRBJ1-1; V gene: TRBV6-4; CDR3 DNA: TGTGCCAGCAGTGAACCAGAGAATTTAGGGGCCAACACTGAAGCTTTCTTT; CDR3 protein: CASSEPENLGANTEAFF
clone size: -; D gene: -; J gene: TRBJ1-1; V gene: TRBV5-1; CDR3 DNA: TGCGCCAGCAGCTTGGCCGGCGGGGCCCCTGAAGCTTTCTTT; CDR3 protein: CASSLAGGAPEAFF
clone size: -; D gene: -; J gene: TRBJ2-1; V gene: TRBV10-2; CDR3 DNA: TGCGCCAGCTGTCGGGACTCCTACAATGAGCAGTTCTTC; CDR3 protein: CASCRDSYNEQFF
clone size: -; D gene: TRBD1; J gene: TRBJ1-2; V gene: TRBV6-5; CDR3 DNA: TGTGCCAGCAGTTCTCCTCGGACAGGGGAGGATGGCTACACCTTC; CDR3 protein: CASSSPRTGEDGYTF
clone size: -; D gene: -; J gene: TRBJ1-4; V gene: TRBV27; CDR3 DNA: TGTGCCAGCATCTTCCCACGGGGGGGCCATGTGGCTAATGAAAAACTGTTTTTT; CDR3 protein: CASIFPRGGHVANEKLFF
clone size: -; D gene: -; J gene: TRBJ2-7; V gene: TRBV5-6; CDR3 DNA: TGTGCCAGCAGCCAGGGTAGGGTTTTGGACGAGCAGTACTTC; CDR3 protein: CASSQGRVLDEQYF
clone size: -; D gene: -; J gene: TRBJ2-3; V gene: TRBV12-5; CDR3 DNA: TGTGCTAGTGGCCCGCGTCTCACAGATACGCAGTATTTT; CDR3 protein: CASGPRLTDTQYF
clone size: -; D gene: -; J gene: TRBJ2-5; V gene: TRBV20-1; CDR3 DNA: TGCAGTGCTGCCGTAGAAGAGACCCAGTACTTC; CDR3 protein: CSAAVEETQYF
clone size: -; D gene: -; J gene: TRBJ2-7; V gene: TRBV6-6; CDR3 DNA: TGTGCCAGCAGTCTCGACAGTTACGAGCAGTACTTC; CDR3 protein: CASSLDSYEQYF
clone size: -; D gene: TRBD2; J gene: TRBJ2-1; V gene: TRBV2; CDR3 DNA: TGTGCCAGCAGTGAAACTCTTCCTAGCGGGATAAATTATGAGCAGTTCTTC; CDR3 protein: CASSETLPSGINYEQFF
clone size: once; D gene: TRBD1; J gene: TRBJ2-7; V gene: TRBV11-3; CDR3 DNA: TGTGCCAGCAGCTTTAGGCCTGGGACAGACTACGAGCAGTACTTC; CDR3 protein: CASSFRPGTDYEQYF
clone size: -; D gene: -; J gene: TRBJ2-2; V gene: TRBV15; CDR3 DNA: TGTGCCACCAGCAGAGAGATCGCCGGAGAGACCGGGGAGCTGTTTTTT; CDR3 protein: CATSREIAGETGELFF
clone size: -; D gene: -; J gene: TRBJ2-3; V gene: TRBV13; CDR3 DNA: TGTGCCAGCAGCTTAACGGGAGCGAACACAGATACGCAGTATTTT; CDR3 protein: CASSLTGANTDTQYF
clone size: -; D gene: TRBD1; J gene: TRBJ1-2; V gene: TRBV19; CDR3 DNA: TGTGCCAGTAGTCCTCACCGAGACAGGGGACTCTATGGCTACACCTTC; CDR3 protein: CASSPHRDRGLYGYTF
clone size: -; D gene: -; J gene: TRBJ2-7; V gene: TRBV12-3/TRBV12-4; CDR3 DNA: TGTGCCAGCAGAACGGGACTCAACTACGAGCAGTACTTC; CDR3 protein: CASRTGLNYEQYF
clone size: -; D gene: -; J gene: TRBJ1-5; V gene: TRBV6-5; CDR3 DNA: TGTGCCAGCAGTTACGAGTCTGGGCCCCAGCATTTT; CDR3 protein: CASSYESGPQHF
clone size: once; D gene: TRBD1; J gene: TRBJ2-5; V gene: TRBV12-3/TRBV12-4; CDR3 DNA: TGTGCCAGCAGACAGGGGCTGGGGGAGACCCAGTACTTC; CDR3 protein: CASRQGLGETQYF
clone size: -; D gene: -; J gene: TRBJ1-5; V gene: TRBV5-1; CDR3 DNA: TGCGCCAGCAGCTCTGGGGGCGGGAATCAGCCCCAGCATTTT; CDR3 protein: CASSSGGGNQPQHF
clone size: -; D gene: -; J gene: TRBJ2-1; V gene: TRBV11-2; CDR3 DNA: TGTGCCAGCAGCCCGGACAGCTACAATGAGCAGTTCTTC; CDR3 protein: CASSPDSYNEQFF
clone size: -; D gene: -; J gene: TRBJ1-2; V gene: TRBV7-9; CDR3 DNA: TGTGCCAGCAGCCCACGGGATTCATGGTACACCTTC; CDR3 protein: CASSPRDSWYTF
clone size: once; D gene: -; J gene: TRBJ2-7; V gene: TRBV11-3; CDR3 DNA: TGTGCCAGCAGTTACCGCCCCGGACTGATCTACGAGCAGTACTTC; CDR3 protein: CASSYRPGLIYEQYF
clone size: -; D gene: TRBD2; J gene: TRBJ2-7; V gene: TRBV9; CDR3 DNA: TGTGCCAGCAGCGTACTAGCGGATCCATACGAGCAGTACTTC; CDR3 protein: CASSVLADPYEQYF
clone size: -; D gene: -; J gene: TRBJ1-3; V gene: TRBV9; CDR3 DNA: TGTGCCAGCACCCGGACAGATCCTGGAAACACCATATATTTT; CDR3 protein: CASTRTDPGNTIYF
clone size: -; D gene: -; J gene: TRBJ1-2; V gene: TRBV12-3/TRBV12-4; CDR3 DNA: TGTGCCAGCAGTCGGGTAAATCGGGGGACGACCTTC; CDR3 protein: CASSRVNRGTTF
clone size: -; D gene: -; J gene: TRBJ2-7; V gene: TRBV6-5; CDR3 DNA: TGTGCCAGCAGTTACTCGTTCCCAGGGGATGCCTACGAGCAGTACTTC; CDR3 protein: CASSYSFPGDAYEQYF
clone size: -; D gene: -; J gene: TRBJ2-5; V gene: TRBV18; CDR3 DNA: TGTGCCAGCTCACTGCGGTACCAAGAGACCCAGTACTTC; CDR3 protein: CASSLRYQETQYF
clone size: few; D gene: TRBD1; J gene: TRBJ1-5; V gene: TRBV18; CDR3 DNA: TGTGCCAGCTCATCGACAGGGGCAGTCCAGCCCCAGCATTTT; CDR3 protein: CASSSTGAVQPQHF
clone size: -; D gene: -; J gene: TRBJ2-5; V gene: TRBV6-2/TRBV6-3; CDR3 DNA: TGTGCCAGCAGTTACGTAGGGGTCGAGACCCAGTACTTC; CDR3 protein: CASSYVGVETQYF
clone size: -; D gene: -; J gene: TRBJ1-2; V gene: TRBV28; CDR3 DNA: TGTGCCAGCAGTCCCCCCACAGGAACCTATGGCTACACCTTC; CDR3 protein: CASSPPTGTYGYTF
clone size: -; D gene: -; J gene: TRBJ1-1; V gene: TRBV5-5; CDR3 DNA: TGTGCCAGCAGCTTTACTGGGGCGGGAGGGACTGAAGCTTTCTTT; CDR3 protein: CASSFTGAGGTEAFF
clone size: once; D gene: -; J gene: TRBJ2-1; V gene: TRBV15; CDR3 DNA: TGTGCCACCAGCAGAGATCTCCCTCAAAGACAGGCCTACAATGAGCAGTTCTTC; CDR3 protein: CATSRDLPQRQAYNEQFF
clone size: -; D gene: -; J gene: TRBJ2-5; V gene: TRBV6-2/TRBV6-3; CDR3 DNA: TGTGCCAGCAGTCAACCACTAGTTAGGCTTGGCGTGACCCAGTACTTC; CDR3 protein: CASSQPLVRLGVTQYF
clone size: -; D gene: -; J gene: TRBJ2-5; V gene: TRBV6-5; CDR3 DNA: TGTGCCAGCAGTCGTGACGGGGGAGGGACCCAGTACTTC; CDR3 protein: CASSRDGGGTQYF
clone size: -; D gene: -; J gene: TRBJ1-2; V gene: TRBV4-3; CDR3 DNA: TGCGCCAGCAGCCAAGATCTTACGGGAATCGGCTATGGCTACACCTTC; CDR3 protein: CASSQDLTGIGYGYTF
clone size: -; D gene: TRBD1; J gene: TRBJ1-5; V gene: TRBV6-5; CDR3 DNA: TGTGCCAGCAGTAGAGCAGGGGGCAGCAATCAGCCCCAGCATTTT; CDR3 protein: CASSRAGGSNQPQHF
clone size: once; D gene: TRBD1; J gene: TRBJ1-1; V gene: TRBV9; CDR3 DNA: TGTGCCAGCAGCCCCCGGGACAGGTTGAACACTGAAGCTTTCTTT; CDR3 protein: CASSPRDRLNTEAFF
clone size: -; D gene: -; J gene: TRBJ1-6; V gene: TRBV3-1/TRBV3-2; CDR3 DNA: TGTGCCAGCAGCCAAGGAGGGTGGGGTTCACCCCTCCACTTT; CDR3 protein: CASSQGGWGSPLHF
clone size: -; D gene: TRBD2; J gene: TRBJ2-4; V gene: TRBV3-1/TRBV3-2; CDR3 DNA: TGTGCCAGCAGCCTCGGACTAGCGGTAGCCAAAAACATTCAGTACTTC; CDR3 protein: CASSLGLAVAKNIQYF
clone size: few; D gene: TRBD1; J gene: TRBJ1-2; V gene: TRBV15; CDR3 DNA: TGTGCCACCAGCAGAGCCGGGACAGGGGGAGTTGTTTATGGCTACACCTTC; CDR3 protein: CATSRAGTGGVVYGYTF
clone size: -; D gene: -; J gene: TRBJ2-1; V gene: TRBV7-9; CDR3 DNA: TGTGCCAGCAGCCCGCTGGGGCGGGAATTGCATGAGCAGTTCTTC; CDR3 protein: CASSPLGRELHEQFF
clone size: -; D gene: TRBD1; J gene: TRBJ1-1; V gene: TRBV19; CDR3 DNA: TGTGCCAGTAGTATAGAGTTTAGGGGGCGCGGGACTGAAGCTTTCTTT; CDR3 protein: CASSIEFRGRGTEAFF
clone size: -; D gene: -; J gene: TRBJ1-6; V gene: TRBV7-2; CDR3 DNA: TGTGCCAGCAGGAACAGACAGGACTATAATTCACCCCTCCACTTT; CDR3 protein: CASRNRQDYNSPLHF
clone size: -; D gene: TRBD2; J gene: TRBJ2-3; V gene: TRBV5-4; CDR3 DNA: TGTGCCAGCAGCTTGAGACTAGCGGGAGATACGCAGTATTTT; CDR3 protein: CASSLRLAGDTQYF
clone size: -; D gene: TRBD1; J gene: TRBJ1-2; V gene: TRBV4-3; CDR3 DNA: TGCGCCAGCAGCCAGGACAGGGCCTTTGTTCTCTACACCTTC; CDR3 protein: CASSQDRAFVLYTF
clone size: once; D gene: -; J gene: TRBJ2-7; V gene: TRBV18; CDR3 DNA: TGTGCCAGCTCACCACGGCAGGGGCTCGACGAGCAGTACTTC; CDR3 protein: CASSPRQGLDEQYF
clone size: -; D gene: TRBD1; J gene: TRBJ2-1; V gene: TRBV29-1; CDR3 DNA: TGCAGCGCGATCGGACAGGGCTACAATGAGCAGTTCTTC; CDR3 protein: CSAIGQGYNEQFF